This T cell receptor beta chain was obtained from a study of response to subunit inactivated influenza vaccine. Points from the study as a whole: It was the authors' suggestion that each seasonal influenza vaccination recruits few new T cells.

J lost 8 bases, V lost 5 bases, and 24 bases had no gene match. From germline, CDR1 is SNHLY and CDR2 FYNNEI. The CDR3 is 19 residues long. TCRdb independently ran MiXCR on the RT-PCR reads; one entry per CDR3 protein. Among 150,000 to 200,000 distinct CDR3 sequences, approximately 9.2% were seen once, and the ten largest hold approximately 10%. As to this clonotype: Its cognate antigen is unknown.

This sequence joins TRBV2 and TRBJ2-1, with TRBD2 matching over 7 bases. This specimen was non-naive T cells sorted from PBMCs, taken on the day of vaccination. The origin of this receptor is a man aged 45-65 years who received an inactivated influenza vaccine. The DNA of the CDR3 is TGTGCCAGCAGTTTAGGAGGGCTCGAGCTACTAGCGAGGAACGATGAGCAGTTCTTC. Translated: CASSLGGLELLARNDEQFF.